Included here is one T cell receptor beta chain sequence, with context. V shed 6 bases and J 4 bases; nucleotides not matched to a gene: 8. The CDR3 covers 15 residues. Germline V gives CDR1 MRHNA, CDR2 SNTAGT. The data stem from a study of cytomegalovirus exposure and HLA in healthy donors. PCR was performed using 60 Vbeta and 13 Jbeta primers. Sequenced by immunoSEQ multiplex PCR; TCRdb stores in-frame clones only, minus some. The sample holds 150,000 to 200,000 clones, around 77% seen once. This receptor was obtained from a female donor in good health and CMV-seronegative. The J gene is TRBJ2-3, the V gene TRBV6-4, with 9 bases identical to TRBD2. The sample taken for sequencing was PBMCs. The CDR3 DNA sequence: TGTGCCAGCAGCCGTATTAGCGGGAGTGCAGATACGCAGTATTTT. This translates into CASSRISGSADTQYF.